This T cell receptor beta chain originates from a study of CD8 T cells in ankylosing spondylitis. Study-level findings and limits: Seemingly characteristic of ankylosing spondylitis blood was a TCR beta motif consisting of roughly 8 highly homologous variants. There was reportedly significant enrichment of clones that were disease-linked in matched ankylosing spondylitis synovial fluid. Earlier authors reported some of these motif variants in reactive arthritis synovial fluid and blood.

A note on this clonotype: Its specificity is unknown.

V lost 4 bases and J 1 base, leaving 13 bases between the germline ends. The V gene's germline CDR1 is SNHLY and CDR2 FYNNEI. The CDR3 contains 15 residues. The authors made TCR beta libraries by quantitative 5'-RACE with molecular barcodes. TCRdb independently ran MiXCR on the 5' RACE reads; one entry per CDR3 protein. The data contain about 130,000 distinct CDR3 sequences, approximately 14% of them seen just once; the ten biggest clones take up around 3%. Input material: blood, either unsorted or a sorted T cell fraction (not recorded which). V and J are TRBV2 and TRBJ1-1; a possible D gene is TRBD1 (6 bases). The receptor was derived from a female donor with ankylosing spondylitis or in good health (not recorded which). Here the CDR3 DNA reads TGTGCCAGCAGTGTCCGGGACAACCAGAACACTGAAGCTTTCTTT. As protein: CASSVRDNQNTEAFF.